The 6 T cell receptor beta chains below come from one sample, sequenced in a study of blood T cell repertoires in COVID-19. Sequencing was performed with immunoSEQ multiplex PCR; in TCRdb, only in-frame clones are kept and a portion is missing. The profile shows some 160,000 clones, around 84% of them singletons. Input material: peripheral blood. These receptors all stem from a woman older than 75 with COVID-19, enrolled during active disease.

The J gene is TRBJ1-4, the V gene TRBV18; D gene uncertain. Trimming removed 3 bases at V and 7 bases at J, with 12 bases between. Per the germline V gene, CDR1 is KGHSH and CDR2 is LQKENI. The CDR3 covers 14 residues. The CDR3 bases are TGTGCCAGCTCACCGTTCCGGGAAGGTGAAAAACTGTTTTTT. Its protein product is CASSPFREGEKLFF. Looking up the rest from reference TRBV18 and TRBJ1-4 gives the full variable domain: NAGVMQNPRHLVRRRGQEARLRCSPMKGHSHVYWYRQLPEEGLKFMVYLQKENIIDESGMPKERFSAEFPKEGPSILRIQQVVRGDSAAYFCASSPFREGEKLFFGSGTQLSVL.

The chain uses TRBV2 and TRBJ1-4; 9 nucleotides line up with TRBD1. The V gene end was trimmed by 4 bases and the J gene end by 10 bases; junction bases not matched to a gene: 1. Germline V lookup: CDR1 SNHLY, CDR2 FYNNEI. This CDR3 contains 12 residues. CDR3 sequence (DNA): TGTGCCAGCAGTGTGACAGGGGGAAAACTGTTTTTT. Amino acid sequence: CASSVTGGKLFF.

The chain employs TRBV7-9 and TRBJ1-3; 9 nucleotides align to TRBD1. Germline values: CDR1 SEHNR, CDR2 FQNEAQ (reference sequence). V gave up 3 bases and J gave up 7 bases; unmatched junction bases: 4. The CDR3 extends over 14 amino acids. The CDR3 DNA is TGTGCCAGCAGCTTCGCCGGGACAGGGAACACCATATATTTT. It specifies CASSFAGTGNTIYF.

The V gene is TRBV3-1 (or the pseudogene TRBV3-2), the J gene TRBJ1-6; weak D call: TRBD1 (6 bases). Germline lookup yields CDR1 LGHDT and CDR2 YNNKEL (reference sequence). The V and J ends lost 1 base and 10 bases respectively, with 14 bases between them. The CDR3 is made up of 15 amino acids. The DNA of the CDR3 is TGTGCCAGCAGCCAAGGTACAGGGAGTGGATCACCCCTCCACTTT. This encodes CASSQGTGSGSPLHF.

The rearrangement links TRBV28 to TRBJ1-1; 8 bases line up with TRBD1. This CDR3 is built from 15 residues. Germline trimming cut 4 bases from V and 1 base from J; bases unmatched to any gene: 5. Germline V gene sequence: CDR1 MDHEN, CDR2 SYDVKM. In DNA form, the CDR3 reads TGTGCCAGCAGTTCATCCGGGACAGGGAACACTGAAGCTTTCTTT. Translating gives CASSSSGTGNTEAFF.

The rearrangement joins TRBV6-5 to TRBJ1-2; a possible D gene is TRBD1 (5 bases). The germline V and J ends were trimmed by 0 bases and 7 bases, with 15 bases remaining between them. This CDR3 spans 15 amino acids. The germline V gene encodes CDR1 MNHEY and CDR2 SVGAGI. The CDR3 spells CASSYSGGTRGGYTF. The CDR3 DNA sequence: TGTGCCAGCAGTTACTCGGGTGGGACTAGAGGTGGCTACACCTTC.